One sample yielded the 20 T cell receptor beta chains listed below, sequenced in a study of CD8 T cells in Susac syndrome. After extraction with the RNeasy kit, 0.5 to 1 ug of the RNA was reverse transcribed using random hexamers. TCRdb re-derived calls from the immunoSEQ multiplex PCR reads in MiXCR, one entry per CDR3 protein. The table has roughly 80,000 distinct CDR3 sequences, around 94% seen once. The specimen sequenced was CD8+ T cells from PBMCs. Every receptor here comes from a human donor in good health.

This sequence joins TRBV27 and TRBJ2-7, with TRBD2 matching 9 bases. The CDR3 is made up of 15 amino acids. Losses at the gene ends were 6 bases for V and 2 bases for J; bases not matched to a gene: 8. Looked up from germline, CDR1 is MNHEY and CDR2 is SMNVEV (reference sequence). Here the CDR3 reads CASSRGLAGTYEQYF. The CDR3 nucleotides are TGTGCCAGCAGCCGGGGCCTAGCGGGAACCTACGAGCAGTACTTC.

The genes are TRBV7-9 and TRBJ1-1, with 9 bases aligning to TRBD1. The CDR3 sequence is 14 residues long. Germline V CDR1 and CDR2: SEHNR, FQNEAQ (reference sequence). The ends lost 5 bases at V and 11 bases at J; junction bases unmatched: 12. This CDR3 is CASSVGTGTKRAFF. The CDR3 DNA follows: TGTGCCAGCAGCGTTGGGACAGGGACTAAAAGGGCTTTCTTT. The whole variable domain, filled in from reference TRBV7-9 and TRBJ1-1, reads DTGVSQNPRHKITKRGQNVTFRCDPISEHNRLYWYRQTLGQGPEFLTYFQNEAQLEKSRLLSDRFSAERPKGSFSTLEIQRTEQGDSAMYLCASSVGTGTKRAFFGQGTRLTVV.

This clonotype was observed a single time. In nucleotides, the CDR3 is TGTGCCAGCAGCTTAAGACCCGATTCCAATCAGCCCCAGCATTTT. As protein: CASSLRPDSNQPQHF. V usage is TRBV7-8 and J usage is TRBJ1-5; D gene unclear. This CDR3 contains 15 residues. Germline V gene data show CDR1 as SGHVS and CDR2 as FQNEAQ. The V gene lost 2 bases and the J gene lost 3 bases, with 11 bases spanning the gap.

This sequence joins TRBV12-3 or TRBV12-4 and TRBJ2-7; a weak D match, TRBD2 (5 bases). Trimming shortened V by 6 bases and J by 3 bases, and 18 bases separated the two germline ends. The length of the CDR3 is 15 residues. CDR3 sequence (DNA): TGTGCCAGCAGCCTAGGCGGGCAGGTCGGCTACGAGCAGTACTTC. It specifies CASSLGGQVGYEQYF.

This sequence joins TRBV28 and TRBJ2-7; 7 bases agree with TRBD2. CDR3 length: 14 residues. The V and J ends lost 5 bases and 3 bases, in that order; junction bases with no gene match: 7. Germline CDR1 reads MDHEN; CDR2 reads SYDVKM. CDR3 loop: CASSQAGADYEQYV. CDR3 sequence (DNA): TGTGCCAGCAGTCAGGCGGGAGCCGACTACGAGCAGTACGTC.

V gene TRBV6-5 combines with J gene TRBJ2-7, with D uncertain. Germline values: CDR1 MNHEY, CDR2 SVGAGI. The CDR3 contains 16 residues. V shed 0 bases and J shed 2 bases, with 14 bases lying between them. CDR3 in DNA: TGTGCCAGCAGTTACTCGATAGTCCGATCCCCCTACGAGCAGTACTTC. As protein: CASSYSIVRSPYEQYF.

The chain combines TRBV27 with TRBJ2-5; TRBD2 aligns across 9 bases. Germline values: CDR1 MNHEY, CDR2 SMNVEV (reference sequence). The CDR3 totals 14 residues. After removal of 1 base from V and 5 bases from J, the junction contained 2 bases not matched to a gene. The CDR3: CASSLLAGVETQYF. CDR3 nucleotide sequence: TGTGCCAGCAGTTTATTAGCGGGAGTGGAGACCCAGTACTTC.

This clonotype was counted a single time. This chain links TRBV19 with TRBJ2-1, with D perhaps matching TRBD1 (6 bases). The CDR3 contains 13 residues. V lost 5 bases and J lost 2, with 7 bases in between. Germline V gene lookup returns CDR1 LNHDA and CDR2 SQIVND (reference sequence). The chain's CDR3 is CASSRTAYNEQFF. The CDR3 nucleotides are TGTGCCAGTAGTCGGACAGCCTACAATGAGCAGTTCTTC.

V is TRBV9 and J is TRBJ1-1; possibly TRBD1 for D (6 bases). CDR3 length: 15 amino acids. V was trimmed by 0 bases and J by 8 bases, leaving 17 bases between them. Germline CDR1 reads SGDLS; CDR2 reads YYNGEE. Written as DNA, the CDR3 is TGTGCCAGCAGCGTAGACCCCGGGACATCTAGGGAAGCTTTCTTT. Its protein product is CASSVDPGTSREAFF.

V is TRBV6-5 and J is TRBJ2-7; weak D call: TRBD2 (5 bases). This CDR3 has 14 residues. The germline gives CDR1 MNHEY, CDR2 SVGAGI. The V and J ends lost 0 bases and 4 bases respectively, with 10 bases between them. The CDR3 nucleotides read TGTGCCAGCAGTTACTCGGCGGGCTCGTACGAGCAGTACGTC. It yields the protein CASSYSAGSYEQYV.

The count of this clonotype is one. The genes are TRBV5-6 and TRBJ1-5; D not certain. The V and J ends lost 1 base and 4 bases respectively, with 15 bases between them. The CDR3 is 16 amino acids. CDR1 and CDR2 from the germline V gene are SGHDT and YYEEEE. In nucleotides, the CDR3 is TGTGCCAGCAGCTTGAGAGGGCAGGAGAAGAATCAGCCCCAGCATTTT. Translation gives CASSLRGQEKNQPQHF.

This rearrangement joins TRBV7-9 to TRBJ2-1; no clear D gene. CDR3 length: 13 residues. CDR1 and CDR2 from the germline V gene are SEHNR and FQNEAQ (reference sequence). Trimming shortened V by 3 bases and J by 5 bases, and 8 bases separated the two germline ends. The CDR3 sequence is CASSFGDDNEQFF. CDR3 bases: TGTGCCAGCAGCTTTGGGGATGACAATGAGCAGTTCTTC.

The V call is TRBV4-1, the J call TRBJ1-5; D gene unclear. This CDR3 is 17 amino acids long. Trimming stripped 4 bases from V and 0 bases from J, with 16 bases between. Germline assignment: CDR1 MGHRA and CDR2 YSYEKL. This chain's CDR3 is CASSPAPARHSNQPQHF. CDR3 in DNA: TGCGCCAGCAGCCCCGCCCCGGCAAGACATAGCAATCAGCCCCAGCATTTT.

About this clonotype itself: One junction end disagrees with the germline gene, perhaps due to a read error. This chain joins TRBV20-1 and TRBJ2-1, with a weak D call TRBD2 (5 bases). There are 13 residues in the CDR3. CDR1 and CDR2 (germline): DFQATT, SNEGSKA (reference sequence). The CDR3 region is CSAGEEDDNEQFF. The CDR3 bases are TGCAGTGCTGGAGAGGAGGATGACAATGAGCAGTTCTTC.

The chain has TRBV15 and TRBJ2-7; D is unresolved. V was pared by 0 bases and J by 1 base, with 7 bases between. The CDR3 is 14 amino acids. The germline V gene encodes CDR1 LNHNV and CDR2 YYDKDF (reference sequence). The CDR3, as DNA: TGTGCCACCAGCAGAGATATGGGGTCCTACGAGCAGTACTTC. It codes for CATSRDMGSYEQYF.

The chain uses TRBV10-3 and TRBJ2-1; D could derive from TRBD1 or TRBD2 (6 bases each). Trimming shortened V by 5 bases and J by 7 bases, and 12 bases separated the two germline ends. The CDR3 is made up of 13 amino acids. Germline V gives CDR1 ENHRY, CDR2 SYGVKD. The CDR3 protein is CAISPGAGNEQFF. In DNA, the CDR3 is TGTGCCATCAGTCCGGGGGCAGGAAATGAGCAGTTCTTC.

The chain has TRBV19 and TRBJ2-1; D unresolved. The length of the CDR3 is 14 residues. The germline CDR1 and CDR2 sequences are LNHDA and SQIVND (reference sequence). V dropped 8 bases and J dropped 0 bases, with 11 bases sitting between them. This CDR3 is CASGYLSSYNEQFF. The CDR3 DNA reads as TGTGCCAGTGGGTATCTCAGCTCCTACAATGAGCAGTTCTTC.

The chain recombines TRBV14 with TRBJ2-7; 10 nucleotides match TRBD1. Germline CDR1 is SGHDN and CDR2 is FVKESK. The CDR3 extends over 15 amino acids. J was trimmed by 3 bases and V by 4 bases; bases with no gene match: 6. The CDR3 nucleotides read TGTGCCAGCAGCCGAGGACAGGGGGGACACTACGAGCAGTACTTC. As protein: CASSRGQGGHYEQYF.

This rearrangement joins TRBV2 to TRBJ1-2, with a weak D call TRBD1 (5 bases). CDR1 and CDR2 from the germline V gene are SNHLY and FYNNEI. This CDR3 has 12 amino acids. V was pared by 8 bases and J by 4 bases, with 11 bases between. This chain's CDR3 is CASRRGIYGYTF. CDR3 DNA: TGTGCCAGCCGCCGGGGGATCTATGGCTACACCTTC.

V is TRBV9 and J is TRBJ2-1; 8 bases are a match to TRBD2. After removal of 4 bases from V and 4 bases from J, the junction contained 7 bases not matched to a gene. CDR3 length: 15 residues. Germline V gives CDR1 SGDLS, CDR2 YYNGEE. CDR3 nucleotides: TGTGCCAGCAGCTCCCCCGGGAGGGCGTACAATGAGCAGTTCTTC. This codes for CASSSPGRAYNEQFF.